This record looks at one TCR beta chain sequence and its context. Its antigen is as yet unknown. Germline assignment: CDR1 SGHAT and CDR2 FQDESV (reference sequence). This CDR3 contains 13 residues. V lost 4 bases, J lost 7 bases, and 11 bases lay in between. Patients were ruled out by autoimmune disease history or systemic immunosuppression. The data were produced by immunoSEQ multiplex PCR, yet TCRdb's version contains in-frame clones alone and is incomplete. This table has around 61,000 clones, roughly 80% appearing once. The sample originates from a study of OX40 agonist ivuxolimab in advanced cancers. Notes on the study in general: CD8+ T cells averaged more expanded clones than CD4+. The work left the antigen specificity of expanded peripheral T cells undetermined.

This receptor was identified in an adult with an advanced solid tumor such as melanoma, head and neck, liver or kidney cancer. J is TRBJ1-5 and V is TRBV11-1; D uncertain. The material was CD4+ or CD8+ T cells sorted from blood, obtained in a trial of the OX40 agonist ivuxolimab. CDR3 bases: TGTGCCAGCAGCTCCGGAGTAGAGCAGCCCCAGCATTTT. Amino acid sequence: CASSSGVEQPQHF. The full variable domain, with the rest looked up from reference TRBV11-1 and TRBJ1-5, is EAEVAQSPRYKITEKSQAVAFWCDPISGHATLYWYRQILGQGPELLVQFQDESVVDDSQLPKDRFSAERLKGVDSTLKIQPAELGDSAMYLCASSSGVEQPQHFGDGTRLSIL.